These 29 T cell receptor beta chains were sequenced from one sample in a study of shared clonotypes between healthy human individuals. Profiled with immunoSEQ multiplex PCR; TCRdb holds only in-frame clones, not every one. The repertoire includes 850,000 to 1,100,000 clones, around 77% of them detected once, and about 0.94% sits in the top ten. Sequencing input: memory CD4+ T cells from PBMCs. Indicated subset: CD45RA-negative fraction. These TCRs come from a young man in good health. Some clones in this sample may be carry-over from other donors' samples.

This chain links TRBV13 with TRBJ1-2; 8 positions match TRBD1. Germline CDR1 is PRHDT and CDR2 is FYEKMQ (reference sequence). Trimming took 3 bases from V and 13 from J; bases not matched to a gene: 7. The CDR3 length is 12 residues. CDR3 loop: CASSLGTGSPTF. In nucleotides, the CDR3 is TGTGCCAGCAGCTTGGGGACAGGATCTCCCACCTTC.

Remarks on this clone: Within the sample, other DNA sequences also encode this same CDR3. The V call is TRBV27, the J call TRBJ2-7; D may be TRBD2 (6 bases). The CDR3 consists of 14 residues. The ends were cut back, 3 bases at V and 1 base at J, with 10 bases in the middle. Germline CDR1 reads MNHEY; CDR2 reads SMNVEV (reference sequence). For the CDR3, the DNA is TGTGCCAGCAGTTTGAGGAGGGGTTCCTACGAGCAGTACTTC. Its protein product is CASSLRRGSYEQYF.

The genes are TRBV9 and TRBJ1-4; D is perhaps TRBD1 (5 bases). V lost 3 bases, J lost 1 base, and 7 bases lay in between. CDR1 is SGDLS, CDR2 YYNGEE, per germline. The CDR3 is 14 amino acids. The CDR3 nucleotides are TGTGCCAGCAGCGGAGGGGTAACTAATGAAAAACTGTTTTTT. It is translated as CASSGGVTNEKLFF.

This chain links TRBV20-1 with TRBJ2-1; no clear D. The V end was cut by 6 bases, the J end by 7 bases, with 10 bases between. The CDR3 has 11 residues. Per germline, CDR1 DFQATT and CDR2 SNEGSKA (reference sequence). The CDR3 protein is CSAEVRNEQFF. The CDR3 coding sequence is TGCAGTGCGGAAGTACGGAATGAGCAGTTCTTC.

The gene calls are TRBV11-1 and TRBJ2-5; TRBD1 is a possible D gene (5 bases). This CDR3 region has 13 residues. CDR1 and CDR2 (germline): SGHAT, FQDESV (reference sequence). With 5 bases removed from V and 5 bases from J, the gap between germline ends came to 12 bases. The CDR3 sequence: CASSPGRMETQYF. Here the CDR3 DNA reads TGTGCCAGCAGCCCAGGGCGTATGGAGACCCAGTACTTC. The entire variable domain, with the rest obtained from reference TRBV11-1 and TRBJ2-5, is as follows: EAEVAQSPRYKITEKSQAVAFWCDPISGHATLYWYRQILGQGPELLVQFQDESVVDDSQLPKDRFSAERLKGVDSTLKIQPAELGDSAMYLCASSPGRMETQYFGPGTRLLVL.

J is TRBJ1-1 and V is TRBV11-3, with 7 bases identical to TRBD1. With V trimmed by 5 bases and J by 5 bases, 14 bases remained unmatched. Germline-derived CDR1 and CDR2 are SGHNT and YENEEA. This CDR3 comprises 16 residues. CDR3 amino acids: CASSPSGAQGLTEAFF. The DNA of the CDR3 is TGTGCCAGCAGCCCATCTGGGGCACAGGGGTTGACTGAAGCTTTCTTT.

This sequence joins TRBV6-5 and TRBJ2-7; a possible D gene is TRBD1 (5 bases). The CDR3 contains 16 residues. Germline loops: CDR1 MNHEY, CDR2 SVGAGI. V was clipped by 2 bases and J by 0 bases, with 14 bases between them. The CDR3 is CASSYDGHHSSYEQYF. The CDR3 bases are TGTGCCAGCAGTTACGACGGACACCACAGCTCCTACGAGCAGTACTTC.

As concerns this clone: This is likely a read error, given that the CDR3 carries no conserved phenylalanine or tryptophan at its end. V is TRBV4-1 and J is TRBJ1-1, with unresolved D. The germline V gene has CDR1 MGHRA and CDR2 YSYEKL. The CDR3 consists of 14 residues. Trimming cost V 5 bases and J 0 bases, with 10 bases left between them. The CDR3 is CASSSGLLNTEAFS. The DNA of the CDR3 is TGCGCCAGCAGCTCCGGGTTGCTGAACACTGAAGCTTTCTCT.

The table lists this clone with a few counts. This chain joins TRBV11-1 and TRBJ2-4; D gene uncertain. The V end lost 2 bases, the J end lost 2 bases, and 7 bases lay between the germline ends. CDR1 and CDR2 from the germline V gene are SGHAT and FQDESV (reference sequence). This CDR3 is built from 14 residues. The CDR3 loop is CASSLTVTKNIQYF. CDR3 sequence (DNA): TGTGCCAGCAGCTTAACAGTGACCAAAAACATTCAGTACTTC.

The chain links TRBV4-3 to TRBJ1-2; 9 bases fit TRBD1. Germline CDR1 LGHNA, CDR2 YSLEER. V shed 1 base, J shed 8 bases, and the junction held 11 bases outside the gene matches. This CDR3 comprises 16 residues. CDR3 sequence reads: CASSQGTGERGGGYTF. The CDR3 DNA is TGCGCCAGCAGCCAAGGGACAGGGGAAAGGGGCGGAGGCTACACCTTC.

The table lists this clone with a few counts. J is TRBJ1-5 and V is TRBV7-3; D is ambiguous. The V gene's germline CDR1 is SGHTA and CDR2 FQGTGA. Between the trimmed V and J ends, which lost 1 base and 7 bases, there was a span of 8 bases. The CDR3 is 13 residues long. The CDR3 reads CASSLIGGQPQHF. CDR3 coding DNA: TGTGCCAGCAGCTTAATCGGAGGACAGCCCCAGCATTTT. Variable domain in full (rest from reference TRBV7-3 and TRBJ1-5): GAGVSQTPSNKVTEKGKYVELRCDPISGHTALYWYRQSLGQGPEFLIYFQGTGAADDSGLPNDRFFAVRPEGSVSTLKIQRTERGDSAVYLCASSLIGGQPQHFGDGTRLSIL.

As DNA, the CDR3 is TGTGCCAGCAGCTTAGGGCTAGCGGGAGAGGCGGATACGCAGTATTTT. Protein sequence: CASSLGLAGEADTQYF. This chain uses TRBV11-3 with TRBJ2-3; TRBD2 matches 10 bases. V lost 1 base, J lost 6 bases, and 7 bases stayed unmatched. Germline values: CDR1 SGHNT, CDR2 YENEEA. The CDR3 covers 16 residues.

The V call is TRBV28, the J call TRBJ2-7; D tentatively fits TRBD1 or TRBD2 (6 bases each). This CDR3 spans 16 amino acids. V lost 5 bases, J lost 3 bases, and 20 bases lay in between. Germline CDR1 reads MDHEN; CDR2 reads SYDVKM. This CDR3 reads CASSIPKGGIGYEQYF. CDR3 sequence (DNA): TGTGCCAGCAGTATCCCCAAGGGGGGAATAGGCTACGAGCAGTACTTC.

CDR3 in DNA: TGTGCCACCAGCAGAGTCGGTGGGAGTTACACCGGGGAGCTGTTTTTT. This sequence encodes CATSRVGGSYTGELFF. V is TRBV15 and J is TRBJ2-2; D possibly corresponds to TRBD2 (5 bases). With 1 base removed from V and 3 bases from J, the gap between germline ends came to 12 bases. Germline V lookup: CDR1 LNHNV, CDR2 YYDKDF (reference sequence). The CDR3 loop spans 16 amino acids.

This clone was counted a few times. The chain is built from TRBV6-5 and TRBJ2-7; TRBD2 matches 11 bases. CDR1 MNHEY and CDR2 SVGAGI come from the germline V gene. CDR3 length equals 15 residues. The J segment lost 2 bases and the V segment lost 5 bases, leaving 5 bases of the junction unmatched. CDR3 in amino acids: CASSRTSGWTYEQYF. The CDR3, as DNA: TGTGCCAGCAGTCGGACTAGCGGGTGGACCTACGAGCAGTACTTC.

This clone was counted ten times or more. The chain recombines TRBV7-9 with TRBJ2-3, with D maybe TRBD1 (5 bases). CDR1 is SEHNR and CDR2 is FQNEAQ in the germline V gene (reference sequence). With 1 base removed from V and 6 bases from J, the gap between germline ends came to 17 bases. The CDR3 runs to 16 residues. CDR3 coding DNA: TGTGCCAGCAGCTTAGGTGGGCAAGGGGCCGGGGATACGCAGTATTTT. It is translated as CASSLGGQGAGDTQYF.

To note about this clone: Being one base from a much bigger clone, this may be a read error. The chain's CDR3 is CASSSSLYEQYF. CDR3 nucleotide sequence: TGTGCCAGTAGTTCAAGTCTCTACGAGCAGTACTTC. The rearrangement links TRBV6-5 to TRBJ2-7; no reliable D call. The CDR3 contains 12 residues. Germline CDR1 reads MNHEY; CDR2 reads SVGAGI.

V and J are TRBV7-2 and TRBJ2-5; possible D gene TRBD2, 5 bases. CDR3 length equals 13 residues. Germline CDR1 is SGHTA and CDR2 is FQGNSA. V gave up 3 bases and J gave up 5 bases, with 10 bases separating them. The CDR3, as DNA: TGTGCCAGCAGCTTTTTCGGGGAGGAGACCCAGTACTTC. Its translation is CASSFFGEETQYF.

The V gene is TRBV2, the J gene TRBJ2-4, with 9 bases identical to TRBD1. Germline CDR1 is SNHLY and CDR2 is FYNNEI. The CDR3 consists of 15 residues. The V and J ends lost 2 bases and 6 bases, in that order; junction bases with no gene match: 5. The CDR3 sequence: CASSESTGGGNIQYF. The CDR3 nucleotides are TGTGCCAGCAGTGAATCGACAGGGGGAGGAAACATTCAGTACTTC.

This clone appeared a single time. The same CDR3 is also encoded by other DNA sequences in this sample. J is TRBJ2-1 and V is TRBV7-9; 14 nucleotides line up with TRBD2. V gave up 5 bases and J gave up 6 bases; unmatched junction bases: 3. The CDR3 is 15 amino acids. Germline CDR1 is SEHNR and CDR2 is FQNEAQ (reference sequence). The CDR3, as DNA: TGTGCCAGCAGCCTGACTAGCGGGAGGGCCAATGAGCAGTTCTTC. This gives the protein CASSLTSGRANEQFF.

The gene calls are TRBV27 and TRBJ2-6; 8 bases are a match to TRBD1. With V trimmed by 5 bases and J by 2 bases, 8 bases remained unmatched. CDR3 length: 17 residues. Germline-derived CDR1 and CDR2 are MNHEY and SMNVEV (reference sequence). This CDR3 is CASSIWTGRAGANVLTF. Written as DNA, the CDR3 is TGTGCCAGCAGTATATGGACAGGGCGAGCTGGGGCCAACGTCCTGACTTTC. The full variable domain, with the rest looked up from reference TRBV27 and TRBJ2-6, is EAQVTQNPRYLITVTGKKLTVTCSQNMNHEYMSWYRQDPGLGLRQIYYSMNVEVTDKGDVPEGYKVSRKEKRNFPLILESPSPNQTSLYFCASSIWTGRAGANVLTFGAGSRLTVL.

This clone was seen once. The gene calls are TRBV7-9 and TRBJ2-5; 7 bases are shared with TRBD1. Germline CDR1 and CDR2: SEHNR and FQNEAQ (reference sequence). The CDR3 runs 15 residues. The junction had 11 bases not matched to a gene; V was cut back by 5 bases and J by 5 bases. The CDR3 DNA reads TGTGCCAGCAGCCCTAGGGTGGTACAGGGGGAGACCCAGTACTTC. Its protein product is CASSPRVVQGETQYF.

This chain links TRBV11-1 with TRBJ2-7; maybe TRBD1 (6 bases). The CDR3 is 16 amino acids. Trimming left V 0 bases short and J 0 bases short, with 12 bases between. Germline CDR1 and CDR2: SGHAT and FQDESV (reference sequence). CDR3 in amino acids: CASSLARGPSSYEQYF. CDR3 coding DNA: TGTGCCAGCAGCTTAGCCAGGGGCCCAAGCTCCTACGAGCAGTACTTC. Together with reference TRBV11-1 and TRBJ2-7, the CDR3 gives the full variable domain: EAEVAQSPRYKITEKSQAVAFWCDPISGHATLYWYRQILGQGPELLVQFQDESVVDDSQLPKDRFSAERLKGVDSTLKIQPAELGDSAMYLCASSLARGPSSYEQYFGPGTRLTVT.

Turning to this clone: Other DNA sequences in the same sample also yield this CDR3. This rearrangement joins TRBV4-1 to TRBJ1-4, with 9 bases that match TRBD1. CDR1 and CDR2 from the germline V gene are MGHRA and YSYEKL. This CDR3 comprises 14 residues. V gave up 6 bases and J gave up 3 bases; unmatched junction bases: 2. As DNA, the CDR3 is TGCGCCAGCAGGCGACAGGGGGCTAATGAAAAACTGTTTTTT. This gives the protein CASRRQGANEKLFF.

The chain joins TRBV9 to TRBJ1-4; D gene uncertain. Trimming shortened V by 0 bases and J by 13 bases, and 10 bases separated the two germline ends. The length of the CDR3 is 12 residues. Germline CDR1 is SGDLS and CDR2 is YYNGEE. The CDR3 loop is CASSVEGAGLFF. The CDR3 DNA is TGTGCCAGCAGCGTAGAGGGTGCGGGACTGTTTTTT.

This chain joins TRBV28 and TRBJ1-3; D uncertain. Per germline, CDR1 MDHEN and CDR2 SYDVKM. This CDR3 has 16 amino acids. Trimming left V 1 base short and J 0 bases short, with 10 bases between. This CDR3 is CASSLSVQGSGNTIYF. The CDR3 nucleotides are TGTGCCAGCAGTTTATCCGTACAAGGCTCTGGAAACACCATATATTTT.

The genes are TRBV28 and TRBJ1-2, with unresolved D. Trimming cost V 3 bases and J 4 bases, with 12 bases left between them. Germline V gene lookup returns CDR1 MDHEN and CDR2 SYDVKM. CDR3 length: 14 residues. CDR3 amino acids: CASSLAAPSYGYTF. The CDR3 nucleotides read TGTGCCAGCAGTTTGGCAGCACCCTCCTATGGCTACACCTTC.

This clone was picked up one time. This chain joins TRBV4-1 and TRBJ2-5, with D perhaps being TRBD1 or TRBD2 (5 bases each). Germline V gene data show CDR1 as MGHRA and CDR2 as YSYEKL. V was pared by 0 bases and J by 12 bases, with 11 bases between. There are 12 residues in the CDR3. CDR3: CASSQDMGVEYF. CDR3 bases: TGCGCCAGCAGCCAAGATATGGGGGTGGAGTACTTC.

The chain employs TRBV7-2 and TRBJ1-5; a weak D match, TRBD1 (6 bases). V was shortened by 5 bases and J by 7 bases, with 18 bases between the two germline ends. This CDR3 comprises 15 residues. Germline CDR1 SGHTA, CDR2 FQGNSA. CDR3 nucleotides: TGTGCCAGCAGCCCCCTGGACAGTGCGGGACAGCCCCAGCATTTT. Translation gives CASSPLDSAGQPQHF.